This T cell receptor beta chain was observed in a study of cytomegalovirus exposure and HLA in healthy donors. The V gene lost 3 bases and the J gene lost 4 bases, with 19 bases spanning the gap. Germline CDR1 and CDR2: LNHDA and SQIVND (reference sequence). CDR3 size: 16 residues. Primers: 60 Vbeta forward and 13 Jbeta reverse. Using immunoSEQ multiplex PCR, the repertoire was profiled, and TCRdb retains in-frame clones only, with some absent. The repertoire holds around 150,000 clones, with approximately 80% as singletons. The chain is built from TRBV19 and TRBJ2-7; possible D gene TRBD1, 6 bases. Sequenced input: PBMCs. This clonotype was obtained from a man aged 25-40 years in good health and CMV-seronegative. The CDR3 DNA is TGTGCCAGTAGTATCGGGCAGGGGTCGCTACGATACGAGCAGTACTTC. This sequence encodes CASSIGQGSLRYEQYF.